This T cell receptor (beta chain) was documented in a study of cytomegalovirus exposure and HLA in healthy donors. Primers included in the PCR were 60 Vbeta and 13 Jbeta primers. The table came from immunoSEQ multiplex PCR; TCRdb's copy has only in-frame clones and leaves some out. The table shows 310,000 or so clones, with about 90% occurring only once. Study findings and constraints: In a later analysis, a missense DCLRE1C variant was linked to TCR beta V- and J-gene trimming. Reported results showed that the classifier diagnosed cytomegalovirus status with high specificity and sensitivity.

As for this clone: What it recognizes is unknown.

Germline lookup yields CDR1 MNHEY and CDR2 SVGAGI. This CDR3 has 13 amino acids. Trimming shortened V by 8 bases and J by 10 bases, and 15 bases separated the two germline ends. Material for sequencing was PBMCs. The source is a woman younger than 30 in good health and CMV-seronegative. This rearrangement joins TRBV6-5 to TRBJ1-6, with a possible D match to TRBD1 (6 bases). The CDR3 region is CASGTDSYSPLHF. The DNA of the CDR3 is TGTGCCAGCGGGACGGACAGTTACTCACCCCTCCACTTT.